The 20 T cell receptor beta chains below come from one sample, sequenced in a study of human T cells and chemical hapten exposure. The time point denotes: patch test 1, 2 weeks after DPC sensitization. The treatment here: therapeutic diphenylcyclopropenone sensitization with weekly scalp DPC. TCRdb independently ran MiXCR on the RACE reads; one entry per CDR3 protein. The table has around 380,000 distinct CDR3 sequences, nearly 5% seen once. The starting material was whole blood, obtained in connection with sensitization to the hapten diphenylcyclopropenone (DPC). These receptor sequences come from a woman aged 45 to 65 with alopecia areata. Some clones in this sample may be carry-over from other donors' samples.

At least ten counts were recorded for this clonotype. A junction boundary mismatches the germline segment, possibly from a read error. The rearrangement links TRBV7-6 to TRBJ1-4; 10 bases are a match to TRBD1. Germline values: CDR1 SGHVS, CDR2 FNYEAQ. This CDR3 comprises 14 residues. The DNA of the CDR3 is TGTGCCAGCAGCTTAGGCGGGACAGGGGCGCCGCTCGTTTTT. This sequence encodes CASSLGGTGAPLVF.

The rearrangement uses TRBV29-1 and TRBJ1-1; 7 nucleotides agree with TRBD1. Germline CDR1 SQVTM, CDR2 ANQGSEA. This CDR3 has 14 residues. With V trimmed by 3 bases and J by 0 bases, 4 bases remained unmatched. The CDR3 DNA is TGCAGCGTTGACATACAGGGGATGAACACTGAAGCTTTCTTT. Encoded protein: CSVDIQGMNTEAFF. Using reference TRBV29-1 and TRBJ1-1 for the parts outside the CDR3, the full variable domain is SAVISQKPSRDICQRGTSLTIQCQVDSQVTMMFWYRQQPGQSLTLIATANQGSEATYESGFVIDKFPISRPNLTFSTLTVSNMSPEDSSIYLCSVDIQGMNTEAFFGQGTRLTVV.

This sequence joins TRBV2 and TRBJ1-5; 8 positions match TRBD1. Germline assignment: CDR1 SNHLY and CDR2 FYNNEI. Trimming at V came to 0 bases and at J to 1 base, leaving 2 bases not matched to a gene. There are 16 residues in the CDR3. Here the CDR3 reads CASSEARTGSNQPQHF. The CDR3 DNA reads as TGTGCCAGCAGTGAAGCGAGGACAGGGAGCAATCAGCCCCAGCATTTT.

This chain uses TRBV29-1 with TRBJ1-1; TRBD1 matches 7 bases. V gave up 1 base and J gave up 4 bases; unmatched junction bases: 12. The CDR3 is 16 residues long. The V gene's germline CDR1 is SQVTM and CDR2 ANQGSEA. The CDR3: CSVEGDSPFMGTEAFF. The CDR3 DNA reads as TGCAGCGTTGAAGGGGACAGCCCTTTTATGGGCACTGAAGCTTTCTTT.

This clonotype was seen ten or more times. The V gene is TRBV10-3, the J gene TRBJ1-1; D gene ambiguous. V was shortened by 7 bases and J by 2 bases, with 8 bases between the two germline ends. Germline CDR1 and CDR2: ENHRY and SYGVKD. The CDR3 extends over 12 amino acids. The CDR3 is CAIMRDNTEAFF. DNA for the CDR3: TGTGCCATCATGAGGGATAACACTGAAGCTTTCTTT.

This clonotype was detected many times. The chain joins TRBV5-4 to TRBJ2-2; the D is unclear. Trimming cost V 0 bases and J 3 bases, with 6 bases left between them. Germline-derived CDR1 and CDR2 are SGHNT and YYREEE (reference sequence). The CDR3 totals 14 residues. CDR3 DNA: TGTGCCAGCAGCTTGGGCCGTTACACCGGGGAGCTGTTTTTT. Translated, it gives CASSLGRYTGELFF.

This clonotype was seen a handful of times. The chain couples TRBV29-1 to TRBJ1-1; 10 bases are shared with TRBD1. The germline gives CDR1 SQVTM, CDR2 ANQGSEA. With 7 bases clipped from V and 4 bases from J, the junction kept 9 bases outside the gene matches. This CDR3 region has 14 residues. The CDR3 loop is CSAGQGGPGTEAFF. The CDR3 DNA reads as TGCAGCGCTGGACAGGGGGGACCGGGCACTGAAGCTTTCTTT.

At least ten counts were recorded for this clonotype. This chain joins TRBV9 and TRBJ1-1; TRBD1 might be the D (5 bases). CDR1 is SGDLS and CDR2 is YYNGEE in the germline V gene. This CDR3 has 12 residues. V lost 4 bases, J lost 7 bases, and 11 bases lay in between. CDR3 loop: CASSRDGNEAFF. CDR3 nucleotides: TGTGCCAGCAGCAGGGACGGGAATGAAGCTTTCTTT.

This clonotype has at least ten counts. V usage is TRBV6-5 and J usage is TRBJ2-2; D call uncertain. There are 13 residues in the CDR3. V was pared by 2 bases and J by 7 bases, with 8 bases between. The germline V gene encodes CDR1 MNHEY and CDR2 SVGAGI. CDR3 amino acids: CASSYGGGGELFF. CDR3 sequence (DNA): TGTGCCAGCAGTTACGGCGGCGGCGGGGAGCTGTTTTTT.

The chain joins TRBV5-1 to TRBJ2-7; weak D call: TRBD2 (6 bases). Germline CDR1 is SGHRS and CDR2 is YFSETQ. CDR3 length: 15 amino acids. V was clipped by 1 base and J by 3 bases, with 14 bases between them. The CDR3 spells CASSLYGGGDYEQYF. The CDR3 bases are TGCGCCAGCAGCTTGTACGGCGGAGGGGACTACGAGCAGTACTTC.

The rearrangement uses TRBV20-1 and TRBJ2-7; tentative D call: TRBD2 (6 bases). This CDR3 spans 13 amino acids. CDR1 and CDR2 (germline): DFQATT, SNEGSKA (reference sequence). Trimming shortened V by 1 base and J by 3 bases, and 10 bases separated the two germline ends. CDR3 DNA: TGCAGTGCTAGAGTGGGGCGGGGCTACGAGCAGTACTTC. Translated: CSARVGRGYEQYF.

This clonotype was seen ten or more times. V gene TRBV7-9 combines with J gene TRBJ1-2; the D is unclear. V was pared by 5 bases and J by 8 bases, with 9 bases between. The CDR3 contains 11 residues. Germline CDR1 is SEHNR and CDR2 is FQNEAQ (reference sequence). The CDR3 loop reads CASSLYDGYTF. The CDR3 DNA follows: TGTGCCAGCAGCCTCTACGACGGCTACACCTTC. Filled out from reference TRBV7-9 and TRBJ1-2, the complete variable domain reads DTGVSQNPRHKITKRGQNVTFRCDPISEHNRLYWYRQTLGQGPEFLTYFQNEAQLEKSRLLSDRFSAERPKGSFSTLEIQRTEQGDSAMYLCASSLYDGYTFGSGTRLTVV.

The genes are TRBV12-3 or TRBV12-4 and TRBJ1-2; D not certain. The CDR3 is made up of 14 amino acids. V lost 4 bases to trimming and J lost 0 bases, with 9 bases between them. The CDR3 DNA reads TGTGCCAGCAGTTCCGGGGAGTCTAACTATGGCTACACCTTC. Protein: CASSSGESNYGYTF.

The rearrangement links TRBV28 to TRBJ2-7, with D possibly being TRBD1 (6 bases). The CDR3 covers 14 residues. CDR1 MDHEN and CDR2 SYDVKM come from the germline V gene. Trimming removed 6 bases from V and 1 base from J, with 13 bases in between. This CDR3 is CASSDSGQSYEQYF. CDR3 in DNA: TGTGCCAGCAGCGACTCCGGACAGTCCTACGAGCAGTACTTC.

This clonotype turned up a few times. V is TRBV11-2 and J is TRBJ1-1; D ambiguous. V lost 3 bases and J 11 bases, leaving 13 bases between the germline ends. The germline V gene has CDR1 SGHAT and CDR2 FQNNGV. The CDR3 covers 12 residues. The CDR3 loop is CASSFGSYSAFF. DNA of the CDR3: TGTGCCAGCAGCTTCGGATCCTATTCCGCTTTCTTT.

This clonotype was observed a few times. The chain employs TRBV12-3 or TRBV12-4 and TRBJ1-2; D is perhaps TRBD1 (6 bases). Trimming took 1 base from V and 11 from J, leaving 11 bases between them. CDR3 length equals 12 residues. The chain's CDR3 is CASSLGQGNYTF. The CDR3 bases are TGTGCCAGCAGTTTAGGTCAGGGGAATTACACCTTC.

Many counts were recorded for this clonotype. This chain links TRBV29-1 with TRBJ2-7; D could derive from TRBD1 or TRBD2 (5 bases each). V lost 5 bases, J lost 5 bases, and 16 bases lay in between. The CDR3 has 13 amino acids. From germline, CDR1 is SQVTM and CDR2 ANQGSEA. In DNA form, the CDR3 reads TGCAGCGTTATACCAGGGTTCGGGAACGAGCAGTACTTC. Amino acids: CSVIPGFGNEQYF.

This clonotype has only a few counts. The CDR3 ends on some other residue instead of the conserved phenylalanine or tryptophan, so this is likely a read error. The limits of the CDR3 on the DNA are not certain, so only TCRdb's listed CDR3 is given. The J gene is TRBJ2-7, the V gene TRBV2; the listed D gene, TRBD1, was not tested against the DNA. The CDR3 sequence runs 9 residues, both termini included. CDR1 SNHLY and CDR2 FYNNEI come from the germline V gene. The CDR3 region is CASSQPPGL.

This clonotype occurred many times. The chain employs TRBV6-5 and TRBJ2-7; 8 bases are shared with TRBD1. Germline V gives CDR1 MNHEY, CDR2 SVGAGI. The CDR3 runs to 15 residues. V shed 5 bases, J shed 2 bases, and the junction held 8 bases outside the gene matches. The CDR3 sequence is CASSDGQGRAYEQYF. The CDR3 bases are TGTGCCAGCAGTGACGGACAGGGCCGAGCCTACGAGCAGTACTTC.

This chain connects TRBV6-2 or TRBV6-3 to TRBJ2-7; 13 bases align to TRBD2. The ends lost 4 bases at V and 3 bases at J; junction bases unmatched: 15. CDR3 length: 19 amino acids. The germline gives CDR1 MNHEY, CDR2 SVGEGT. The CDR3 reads CASSSRTSGSLLVSYEQYF. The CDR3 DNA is TGTGCCAGCAGTTCCCGGACTAGCGGGAGTCTTCTAGTGAGCTACGAGCAGTACTTC.